One and the same sample provided the 13 T cell receptor beta chains below, sequenced in a study of early T cells in non-severe SARS-CoV-2 infection (dated by TCRdb to the early 2020s). Library method: 5' RACE. Sequencing relied on a NextSeq 500. TCRdb trimmed public reads at Q25 via fastp, called clones via MiXCR and kept in-frame beta chains. Rows with a matching CDR3 protein are joined into one entry that keeps the most common DNA and genes. The sample yields some 50,000 distinct CDR3 sequences; less than 9.5% were counted once. About 3.8% of the sample belongs to the ten largest clones. Sequences were derived from whole blood, sampled at baseline. These TCRs come from an adult who was a healthcare worker with PCR-confirmed SARS-CoV-2 infection or an uninfected control (not recorded which).

Many counts were recorded for this clonotype. The chain is built from TRBV15 and TRBJ1-1; the D is unclear. CDR1 is LNHNV, CDR2 YYDKDF, per germline (reference sequence). The V gene lost 5 bases and the J gene lost 0 bases, with 13 bases spanning the gap. This CDR3 region has 15 residues. The CDR3 reads CATSAQRLMNTEAFF. The CDR3 DNA reads TGTGCCACCAGCGCGCAGAGGCTGATGAACACTGAAGCTTTCTTT.

This clonotype was counted between two and nine times. V is TRBV10-3 and J is TRBJ1-1, with TRBD1 matching over 11 bases. The CDR3 runs to 14 residues. Losses at the gene ends were 6 bases for V and 6 bases for J; bases not matched to a gene: 6. The germline gives CDR1 ENHRY, CDR2 SYGVKD. CDR3 coding DNA: TGTGCCATCAGCAGGACAGGGGGCGATTCTGAAGCTTTCTTT. This codes for CAISRTGGDSEAFF.

J is TRBJ2-7 and V is TRBV2, with D perhaps matching TRBD1 or TRBD2 (5 bases each). V lost 5 bases and J lost 3, with 20 bases in between. Germline CDR1 SNHLY, CDR2 FYNNEI. This CDR3 contains 16 residues. As DNA, the CDR3 is TGTGCCAGCAGTCCCACCCGGGACGTTGGGGGCTACGAGCAGTACTTC. This sequence encodes CASSPTRDVGGYEQYF.

This clonotype was observed many times. This rearrangement joins TRBV5-6 to TRBJ2-4; D perhaps matches TRBD1 (5 bases). The CDR3 totals 15 residues. Germline CDR1 and CDR2: SGHDT and YYEEEE. V gave up 1 base and J gave up 0 bases, with 8 bases separating them. The CDR3 protein is CASSLFRGAKNIQYF. The CDR3 DNA is TGTGCCAGCAGCTTGTTTAGGGGAGCCAAAAACATTCAGTACTTC.

In this sample, this clonotype turned up many times. The V call is TRBV2, the J call TRBJ2-2; 8 bases are shared with TRBD1. Germline CDR1 is SNHLY and CDR2 is FYNNEI. J gave up 4 bases and V 6 bases, and 10 bases lay outside the gene matches. The CDR3 is 16 residues long. The CDR3, as DNA: TGTGCCAGCAGCAAGGACAGGGCCGTTTTCACCGGGGAGCTGTTTTTT. This codes for CASSKDRAVFTGELFF.

This clonotype was detected only a few times. This sequence joins TRBV12-3 or TRBV12-4 and TRBJ2-3; 7 bases align to TRBD1. J lost 1 base, V lost 8 bases, and 9 bases had no gene match. This CDR3 contains 15 residues. The CDR3 is CASSFRDSRTDTQYF. CDR3 DNA: TGTGCCAGCTCATTCCGGGACAGTCGCACAGATACGCAGTATTTT.

This chain links TRBV30 with TRBJ2-7; D might be TRBD1 or TRBD2, each matching 5 bases. The ends were cut back, 4 bases at V and 4 bases at J, with 14 bases in the middle. Germline V gene lookup returns CDR1 GTSNPN and CDR2 SVGIG (reference sequence). The CDR3 has 13 residues. For the CDR3, the DNA is TGTGCCTGGAATGAGGGGTATGGGTACGAGCAGTACTTC. It codes for CAWNEGYGYEQYF.

The sample holds many counts of this clonotype. The chain is built from TRBV7-3 and TRBJ2-2; 12 bases are a match to TRBD2. Germline CDR1 reads SGHTA; CDR2 reads FQGTGA. The CDR3 is 16 residues long. V trimming: 5 bases; J trimming: 3 bases; junction bases outside the gene matches: 4. CDR3 sequence reads: CASSTGTSGYTGELFF. DNA for the CDR3: TGTGCCAGCAGCACCGGGACTAGCGGGTACACCGGGGAGCTGTTTTTT.

The V call is TRBV6-5, the J call TRBJ2-2; the match to TRBD2 covers 8 bases. The length of the CDR3 is 16 residues. V dropped 0 bases and J dropped 4; count of bases not matched to a gene: 4. Germline V gene lookup returns CDR1 MNHEY and CDR2 SVGAGI. CDR3 bases: TGTGCCAGCAGTTACTCATCCCGGGGGGGCACCGGGGAGCTGTTTTTT. Encoded protein: CASSYSSRGGTGELFF.

This clonotype was counted at least ten times. This chain links TRBV7-2 with TRBJ2-1; the match to TRBD2 covers 9 bases. V shed 5 bases, J shed 2 bases, and the junction held 10 bases outside the gene matches. CDR1 and CDR2 from the germline V gene are SGHTA and FQGNSA. This CDR3 spans 17 amino acids. For the CDR3, the DNA is TGTGCCAGCAGCAGCTTCTCCGGGACTAGCACCTACAATGAGCAGTTCTTC. It yields the protein CASSSFSGTSTYNEQFF.

This clonotype was seen many times. This rearrangement joins TRBV9 to TRBJ1-6; TRBD1 is a possible D gene (5 bases). CDR1 is SGDLS and CDR2 is YYNGEE in the germline V gene. Trimming took 0 bases from V and 7 from J, leaving 11 bases between them. CDR3 size: 15 residues. CDR3: CASSVVGTLNSPLHF. For the CDR3, the DNA is TGTGCCAGCAGCGTAGTGGGGACCCTCAATTCACCCCTCCACTTT.

This clonotype came up many times. V and J are TRBV7-4 and TRBJ1-4; D call uncertain. The CDR3 sequence is 15 residues long. The germline V gene has CDR1 SGHVT and CDR2 SQSDAQ. Trimming stripped 4 bases from V and 1 base from J, with 10 bases between. CDR3 loop: CASSSRPETNEKLFF. The CDR3 region has the DNA TGTGCCAGCAGCTCCCGCCCCGAAACTAATGAAAAACTGTTTTTT.

V usage is TRBV5-1 and J usage is TRBJ2-6, with unresolved D. V was pared by 5 bases and J by 1 base, with 4 bases between. The CDR3 extends over 13 amino acids. From germline, CDR1 is SGHRS and CDR2 YFSETQ. This chain's CDR3 is CASRDSGANVLTF. DNA of the CDR3: TGCGCCAGCAGAGATTCTGGGGCCAACGTCCTGACTTTC.